Listed below are T cell receptor beta chains from one sample, sequenced in a study of T-cell memory formation after mild COVID-19. MiXCR was run by TCRdb on the 5' RACE reads, yielding one entry per CDR3 protein. This sample carries over 400,000 distinct CDR3 sequences, about 25% of them seen once, and the ten largest clones take roughly 14%. Source material: PBMCs or a T cell subset sorted from them (not recorded which). Source of these receptors: an adult woman who had mild COVID-19 (a few samples of this study predate the infection). Cell type and time point are not known. The CDR3 runs from the conserved cysteine through the conserved F or W. D genes are given only for firm matches. Rows give clone size only sometimes, using once, few, many, or a class for an expanded clone.

TRBJ2-7,NA,TRBV7-8,NA,CASSQERALTYEQYF,TGTGCCAGCAGCCAAGAACGGGCCCTTACCTACGAGCAGTACTTC
TRBJ2-1,NA,TRBV6-2/TRBV6-3,TRBD2,CASSPGLAGVEQFF,TGTGCCAGCAGTCCGGGACTAGCGGGAGTGGAGCAGTTCTTC
TRBJ1-5,few,TRBV15,NA,CATSRDSANQPQHF,TGTGCCACCAGCAGGGATTCGGCAAACCAGCCCCAGCATTTT
TRBJ2-5,NA,TRBV29-1,TRBD2,CSVDGGVLLQETQYF,TGCAGCGTTGACGGGGGGGTCTTACTCCAAGAGACCCAGTACTTC
TRBJ1-1,NA,TRBV5-1,TRBD1,CASSLPGQGTEAFF,TGCGCCAGCAGCTTGCCAGGACAGGGCACTGAAGCTTTCTTT
TRBJ2-7,NA,TRBV19,NA,CASSITGEFYEQYF,TGTGCCAGTAGTATTACAGGTGAATTCTACGAGCAGTACTTC
TRBJ2-2,NA,TRBV4-2,NA,CASSQVQGTGELFF,TGTGCCAGCAGCCAAGTCCAGGGGACCGGGGAGCTGTTTTTT
TRBJ2-2,few,TRBV27,TRBD2,CASSWSGGGTGELFF,TGTGCCAGCAGTTGGAGCGGGGGGGGCACCGGGGAGCTGTTTTTT
TRBJ1-3,once,TRBV6-2/TRBV6-3,NA,CASMSSGNTIYF,TGTGCCAGCATGAGCTCTGGAAACACCATATATTTT
TRBJ2-2,few,TRBV4-2,NA,CASSQEETGELFF,TGTGCCAGCAGCCAAGAAGAAACCGGGGAGCTGTTTTTT
TRBJ2-2,NA,TRBV20-1,NA,CSAPWAGELFF,TGCAGTGCTCCGTGGGCCGGGGAGCTGTTTTTT
TRBJ2-5,many,TRBV6-5,TRBD2,CASTARGGREETQYF,TGTGCCAGCACCGCCCGGGGGGGCCGGGAGGAGACCCAGTACTTC
TRBJ1-1,few,TRBV5-6,TRBD1,CASSYPRGTEAFF,TGTGCCAGCAGCTACCCCAGGGGGACTGAAGCTTTCTTT
TRBJ2-7,NA,TRBV6-5,NA,CASSYGLAAYEQYF,TGTGCCAGCAGTTACGGGTTAGCGGCCTACGAGCAGTACTTC
TRBJ1-5,few,TRBV12-3/TRBV12-4,TRBD1,CASSDERYRGRQPQHF,TGTGCCAGCAGTGATGAAAGATACAGGGGGCGACAGCCCCAGCATTTT
TRBJ2-7,NA,TRBV4-1,NA,CASSQESSSYEQYF,TGCGCCAGCAGCCAAGAAAGTTCATCCTACGAGCAGTACTTC